The clone carrying this T cell receptor (beta chain) occurred a few times. The antigen remains unidentified. The data originate from a study of post-analysis software for immune sequencing data. Study-level points and caveats: Included in a set of roughly five TRBV segments more frequent in patients than controls were TRBV5-6, TRBV5-1 and TRBV20-1.

V lost 0 bases, J lost 4 bases, and 6 bases lay in between. This CDR3 has 13 amino acids. CDR1 is SGHRS, CDR2 YFSETQ, per germline. Unique molecular identifiers were present in the TCR beta cDNA libraries. TCRdb reanalysed the PCR reads using MiXCR and keeps one entry per CDR3 protein. The sample holds some 500,000 distinct CDR3 sequences, under 55% seen once. The sequence came from a girl aged 10-17 years with multiple sclerosis. The rearrangement joins TRBV5-1 to TRBJ2-3; D gene unclear. The material sequenced was blood. The CDR3 loop reads CASSLEVADTQYF. The CDR3 DNA is TGCGCCAGCAGCTTGGAGGTAGCAGATACGCAGTATTTT. Full variable domain (rest looked up from reference TRBV5-1 and TRBJ2-3): KAGVTQTPRYLIKTRGQQVTLSCSPISGHRSVSWYQQTPGQGLQFLFEYFSETQRNKGNFPGRFSGRQFSNSRSEMNVSTLELGDSALYLCASSLEVADTQYFGPGTRLTVL.